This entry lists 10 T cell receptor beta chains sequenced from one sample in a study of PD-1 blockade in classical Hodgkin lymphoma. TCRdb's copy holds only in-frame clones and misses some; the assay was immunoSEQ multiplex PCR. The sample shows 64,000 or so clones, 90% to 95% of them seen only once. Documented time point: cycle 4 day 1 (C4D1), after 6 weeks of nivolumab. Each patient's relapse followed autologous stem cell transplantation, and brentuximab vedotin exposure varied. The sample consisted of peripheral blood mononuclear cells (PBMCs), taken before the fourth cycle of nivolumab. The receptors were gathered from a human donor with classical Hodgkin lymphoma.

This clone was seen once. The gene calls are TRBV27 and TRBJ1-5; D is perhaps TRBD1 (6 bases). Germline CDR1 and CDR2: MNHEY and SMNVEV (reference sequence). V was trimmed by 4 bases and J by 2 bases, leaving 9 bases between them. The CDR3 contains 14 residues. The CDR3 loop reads CASSSRQGNQPQHF. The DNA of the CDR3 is TGTGCCAGCAGTTCCCGACAGGGCAATCAGCCCCAGCATTTT.

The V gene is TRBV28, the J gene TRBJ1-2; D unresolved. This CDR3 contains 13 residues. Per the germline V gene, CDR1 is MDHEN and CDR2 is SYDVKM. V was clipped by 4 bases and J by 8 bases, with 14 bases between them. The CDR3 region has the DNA TGTGCCAGCAGTTCCCGGGTGAGGGCGGGCTACACCTTC. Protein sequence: CASSSRVRAGYTF.

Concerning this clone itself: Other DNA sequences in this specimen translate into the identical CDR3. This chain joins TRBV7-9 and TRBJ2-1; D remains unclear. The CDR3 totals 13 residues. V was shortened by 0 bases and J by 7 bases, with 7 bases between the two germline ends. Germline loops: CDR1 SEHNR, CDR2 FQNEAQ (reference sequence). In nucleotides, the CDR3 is TGTGCCAGCAGCTTAGCGGGTGGTAATGAGCAGTTCTTC. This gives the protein CASSLAGGNEQFF.

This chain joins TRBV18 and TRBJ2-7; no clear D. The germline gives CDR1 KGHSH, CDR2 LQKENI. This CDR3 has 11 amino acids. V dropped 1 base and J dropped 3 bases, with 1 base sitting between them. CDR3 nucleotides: TGTGCCAGCTCACCACTCTACGAGCAGTACTTC. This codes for CASSPLYEQYF.

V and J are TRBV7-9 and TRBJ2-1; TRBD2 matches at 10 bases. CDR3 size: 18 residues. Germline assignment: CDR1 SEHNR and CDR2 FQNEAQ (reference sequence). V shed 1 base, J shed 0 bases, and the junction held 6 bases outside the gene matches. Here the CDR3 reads CASSLGLAGLSSYNEQFF. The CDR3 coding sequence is TGTGCCAGCAGCTTAGGACTAGCGGGTCTGAGCTCCTACAATGAGCAGTTCTTC. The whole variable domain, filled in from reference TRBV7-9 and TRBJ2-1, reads DTGVSQNPRHKITKRGQNVTFRCDPISEHNRLYWYRQTLGQGPEFLTYFQNEAQLEKSRLLSDRFSAERPKGSFSTLEIQRTEQGDSAMYLCASSLGLAGLSSYNEQFFGPGTRLTVL.

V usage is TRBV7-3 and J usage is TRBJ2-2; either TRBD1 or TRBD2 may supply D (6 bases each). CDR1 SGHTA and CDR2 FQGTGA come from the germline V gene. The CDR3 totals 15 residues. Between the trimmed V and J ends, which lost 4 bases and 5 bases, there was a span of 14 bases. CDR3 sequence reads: CASSSGAPGTGELFF. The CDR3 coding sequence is TGTGCCAGCAGCTCGGGGGCGCCCGGAACCGGGGAGCTGTTTTTT.

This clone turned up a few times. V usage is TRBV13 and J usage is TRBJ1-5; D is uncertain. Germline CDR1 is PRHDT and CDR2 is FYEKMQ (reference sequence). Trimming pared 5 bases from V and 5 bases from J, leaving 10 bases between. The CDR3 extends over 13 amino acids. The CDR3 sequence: CASSPTPDQPQHF. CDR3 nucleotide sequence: TGTGCCAGCAGCCCCACCCCTGATCAGCCCCAGCATTTT. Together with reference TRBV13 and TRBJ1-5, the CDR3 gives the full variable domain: AAGVIQSPRHLIKEKRETATLKCYPIPRHDTVYWYQQGPGQDPQFLISFYEKMQSDKGSIPDRFSAQQFSDYHSELNMSSLELGDSALYFCASSPTPDQPQHFGDGTRLSIL.

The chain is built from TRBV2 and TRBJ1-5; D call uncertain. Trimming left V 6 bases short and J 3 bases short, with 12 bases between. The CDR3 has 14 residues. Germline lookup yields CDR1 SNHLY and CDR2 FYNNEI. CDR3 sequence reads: CASSVTEYNQPQHF. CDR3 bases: TGTGCCAGCAGCGTTACAGAGTACAATCAGCCCCAGCATTTT.

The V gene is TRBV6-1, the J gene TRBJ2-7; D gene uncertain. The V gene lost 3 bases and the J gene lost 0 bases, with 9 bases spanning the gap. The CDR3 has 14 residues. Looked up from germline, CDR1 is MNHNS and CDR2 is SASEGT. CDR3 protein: CASSEAGSSYEQYF. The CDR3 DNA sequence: TGTGCCAGCAGTGAGGCAGGTAGCTCCTACGAGCAGTACTTC.

This CDR3 reads CASSLPDGYNEQFF. Written as DNA, the CDR3 is TGTGCCAGCAGCCTCCCGGACGGATACAATGAGCAGTTCTTC. The chain carries TRBV7-9 and TRBJ2-1; D gene ambiguous. The germline V gene has CDR1 SEHNR and CDR2 FQNEAQ (reference sequence). CDR3 size: 14 residues. The V end was cut by 5 bases, the J end by 4 bases, with 12 bases between.